The rows below give T cell receptor beta chains drawn from one sample of a study of technical replicates of blood from several donors. Assay used: immunoSEQ multiplex PCR; TCRdb lists only in-frame clones, some missing. The sample yields about 80,000 clones, more than 85% seen once. The sample was T cells isolated from PBMCs. The receptors originated from a human donor in good health. The CDR3 runs from the conserved cysteine through the conserved F or W. Fields, in order: V gene, J gene, CDR3 length, D gene, clone size, CDR3 DNA, CDR3 protein. D genes are given only for firm matches. Size is omitted from some rows. Given values are once, few, many or a class for expanded clones.

>TRBV11-2|TRBJ2-7|12|NA|NA
TGTGCCAGCAGCCCCCAAACCTACGAGCAGTACTTC
CASSPQTYEQYF
>TRBV6-5|TRBJ1-5|15|NA|NA
TGTGCCAGCAGTTATGACTCCCTTTTGACTCAGCCCCAGCATTTT
CASSYDSLLTQPQHF
>TRBV18|TRBJ1-2|14|NA|NA
TGTGCCAGCTCACCAAGGAACGAGGACTATGGCTACACCTTC
CASSPRNEDYGYTF
>TRBV7-3|TRBJ1-1|13|NA|NA
TGTGCCAGCAGCTTAGGAGGGGGGGCTGAAGCTTTCTTT
CASSLGGGAEAFF
>TRBV7-6|TRBJ2-7|13|TRBD2|NA
TGTGCCAGCAGCTTAAGCGGGGACTACGAGCAGTACTTC
CASSLSGDYEQYF
>TRBV7-8|TRBJ2-7|17|TRBD2|few
TGTGCCAGCAGCCACGATAGTGGGACTAGCAGGGCCTACGAGCAGTACTTC
CASSHDSGTSRAYEQYF
>TRBV7-9|TRBJ2-1|19|TRBD2|NA
TGTGCCAGCAGCTTACCGGGACTAGCGGGAGGGCCCTCTAAGAATGAGCAGTTCTTC
CASSLPGLAGGPSKNEQFF
>TRBV28|TRBJ2-1|16|NA|once
TGTGCCAGCAGTTCGTTAAATATCAGGGGCTACAATGAGCAGTTCTTC
CASSSLNIRGYNEQFF
>TRBV10-3|TRBJ1-2|11|TRBD1|NA
TGTGCCATCAGCACAGGGGATGGCTACACCTTC
CAISTGDGYTF
>TRBV9|TRBJ2-2|18|TRBD2|NA
TGTGCCAGCAGCGCCCTGGGGGGGCGGACTAGCATGGACGGGGAGCTGTTTTTT
CASSALGGRTSMDGELFF
>TRBV29-1|TRBJ2-7|12|TRBD1|NA
TGCAGCGTAGTCGGGACAGACTACGAGCAGTACTTC
CSVVGTDYEQYF
>TRBV4-3|TRBJ2-3|16|TRBD2|once
TGCGCCAGCAGCCAAGGTGGCGGGACTATCACAGATACGCAGTATTTT
CASSQGGGTITDTQYF
>TRBV30|TRBJ1-2|16|NA|NA
TGTGCCTGGAGTAGGGATACAGGGCTAGGTGACTATGGCTACACCTTC
CAWSRDTGLGDYGYTF
>TRBV19|TRBJ1-3|14|TRBD1|few
TGTGCCAGCAAAAAGGACAGGGACAGGAGCACCATATATTTT
CASKKDRDRSTIYF
>TRBV10-3|TRBJ2-3|15|TRBD2|NA
TGTGCCATCAGCCGGCTAGCGGGAGGTTCAGATACGCAGTATTTT
CAISRLAGGSDTQYF
>TRBV7-9|TRBJ2-1|12|NA|NA
TGTGCCAGCAGCTTAGCACTCAATGAGCAGTTCTTC
CASSLALNEQFF
>TRBV11-2|TRBJ2-7|16|TRBD2|once
TGTGCCAGCAGCTTCACCGGGACTAGCGATCTATCCGAGCAGTACTTC
CASSFTGTSDLSEQYF
>TRBV18|TRBJ1-1|11|NA|NA
TGTGCCAGCTTCGAGGGCACTGAAGCTTTCTTT
CASFEGTEAFF
>TRBV9|TRBJ2-5|15|NA|NA
TGTGCCAGCACGGTAGGGGAGGCGTACCAAGAGACCCAGTACTTC
CASTVGEAYQETQYF
>TRBV5-1|TRBJ1-1|14|TRBD1|NA
TGCGCCAGCAGCTGGACAGGGTACAACACTGAAGCTTTCTTT
CASSWTGYNTEAFF
>TRBV9|TRBJ2-5|16|TRBD1|NA
TGTGCCAGCAGCGCCTACGGACAGGGGCATCAGGAGACCCAGTACTTC
CASSAYGQGHQETQYF
>TRBV7-8|TRBJ2-7|11|NA|NA
TGTGCCAGCAGCTTCGCGGGGGAGCAGTACTTC
CASSFAGEQYF
>TRBV4-3|TRBJ1-3|17|TRBD1|NA
TGCGCCAGCAGCCAAGGAAGCCCCGGGACAGGGGGAAACACCATATATTTT
CASSQGSPGTGGNTIYF
>TRBV7-2|TRBJ2-1|12|TRBD2|NA
TGTGCCAGCAGCATACCGGGACTAGCAAGATTCTTC
CASSIPGLARFF
>TRBV9|TRBJ2-3|16|NA|NA
TGTGCCAGCAGCGGAGAAGGAGGGGCAGGCACAGATACGCAGTATTTT
CASSGEGGAGTDTQYF